The 24 T cell receptor beta chains given below trace back to one sample, sequenced in a study of T cell repertoires in cytomegalovirus infection. TCRdb re-derived calls from the reads in MiXCR, one entry per CDR3 protein. The sample has about 70,000 distinct CDR3 sequences; roughly 22% are singletons. No antigens are known for them. Sequenced material: CD8+ T cells from cultured PBMCs, taken from culture after CMV antigen stimulation. The origin of the receptors is a human donor in good health (CMV status not recorded). Some clones in this sample may be carry-over from other donors' samples.

This clonotype was seen more than once but under ten times. This chain joins TRBV6-2 or TRBV6-3 and TRBJ2-2; no clear D gene. Germline V gene lookup returns CDR1 MNHEY and CDR2 SVGEGT. V dropped 6 bases and J dropped 3 bases, with 14 bases sitting between them. The CDR3 covers 15 residues. CDR3 sequence: CASRSPVGDTGELFF. CDR3 nucleotides: TGTGCCAGCAGGTCCCCGGTGGGTGACACCGGGGAGCTGTTTTTT.

This clonotype was seen only a few times. V and J are TRBV11-2 and TRBJ2-1, with D uncertain. Germline V gene lookup returns CDR1 SGHAT and CDR2 FQNNGV. The V end lost 2 bases, the J end lost 7 bases, and 0 bases lay between the germline ends. The CDR3 runs 10 residues. CDR3 protein: CASSLNEQFF. DNA for the CDR3: TGTGCCAGCAGCTTAAATGAGCAGTTCTTC.

The chain is built from TRBV7-2 and TRBJ1-6; D might be TRBD1 (5 bases). The CDR3 has 18 amino acids. Germline V gives CDR1 SGHTA, CDR2 FQGNSA. The V gene lost 2 bases and the J gene lost 0 bases, with 14 bases spanning the gap. The DNA of the CDR3 is TGTGCCAGCAGCTTACCAACAGGTTGGAGCTCCTATAATTCACCCCTCCACTTT. Translating it yields CASSLPTGWSSYNSPLHF.

Remarks on this clonotype: The germline gene is not matched at one end of the junction; a read error may be the cause. This sequence joins TRBV7-7 and TRBJ2-1; the match to TRBD1 covers 8 bases. This CDR3 comprises 15 residues. Germline V lookup: CDR1 SSHAT, CDR2 FNYEAQ (reference sequence). CDR3: CASSFRWTGFREQFF. The DNA of the CDR3 is TGTGCTAGCAGCTTCCGATGGACAGGGTTCCGGGAGCAGTTCTTC.

V is TRBV27 and J is TRBJ1-2, with a possible D match to TRBD1 (5 bases). Germline V lookup: CDR1 MNHEY, CDR2 SMNVEV (reference sequence). The CDR3 consists of 14 residues. Trimming left V 5 bases short and J 6 bases short, with 16 bases between. This CDR3 reads CASSPRDGLHGYTF. In DNA form, the CDR3 reads TGTGCCAGCAGTCCGCGGGACGGCCTACATGGCTACACCTTC.

The chain couples TRBV7-8 to TRBJ2-7; D uncertain. The V end was cut by 1 base, the J end by 2 bases, with 6 bases between. This CDR3 is 13 amino acids long. Germline assignment: CDR1 SGHVS and CDR2 FQNEAQ. CDR3 residues: CASSLGHTYEQYF. For the CDR3, the DNA is TGTGCCAGCAGCTTAGGACACACCTACGAGCAGTACTTC.

A few counts support this clonotype. The V call is TRBV7-6, the J call TRBJ1-1, with unresolved D. Germline V CDR1 and CDR2: SGHVS, FNYEAQ. The germline V and J ends were trimmed by 2 bases and 4 bases, with 8 bases remaining between them. The CDR3 consists of 13 residues. CDR3 protein: CASSLRFGTEAFF. The CDR3 DNA sequence: TGTGCCAGCAGCTTAAGGTTCGGCACTGAAGCTTTCTTT.

The chain recombines TRBV7-2 with TRBJ1-5; D remains ambiguous. The CDR3 extends over 13 amino acids. Trimming cost V 0 bases and J 5 bases, with 5 bases left between them. Germline CDR1 reads SGHTA; CDR2 reads FQGNSA. Written as DNA, the CDR3 is TGTGCCAGCAGCTTAGCTTGGGATCAGCCCCAGCATTTT. Translation: CASSLAWDQPQHF.

This sequence joins TRBV6-6 and TRBJ1-1, with D maybe TRBD1 (5 bases). Germline V lookup: CDR1 MNHNY, CDR2 SVGAGI (reference sequence). Trimming cost V 2 bases and J 8 bases, with 9 bases left between them. The CDR3 totals 12 residues. The CDR3 loop reads CASSYGGGEAFF. CDR3 nucleotides: TGTGCCAGCAGTTACGGGGGAGGAGAAGCTTTCTTT.

This clonotype was counted a few times. The gene calls are TRBV6-1 and TRBJ2-3, with D perhaps matching TRBD2 (5 bases). Per germline, CDR1 MNHNS and CDR2 SASEGT. The V gene lost 2 bases and the J gene lost 2 bases, with 11 bases spanning the gap. The CDR3 is made up of 15 amino acids. The CDR3 coding sequence is TGTGCCAGCAGTGAATTGTCCGGGGTCACAGATACGCAGTATTTT. This translates into CASSELSGVTDTQYF.

The chain links TRBV7-8 to TRBJ1-4, with 7 bases that match TRBD1. Germline values: CDR1 SGHVS, CDR2 FQNEAQ. Trimming took 5 bases from V and 4 from J; bases not matched to a gene: 7. This CDR3 is 15 amino acids long. The chain's CDR3 is CASSPRGQSNEKLFF. CDR3 DNA: TGTGCCAGCAGCCCTCGGGGACAGAGTAATGAAAAACTGTTTTTT.

This clonotype was detected a few times. This chain joins TRBV7-9 and TRBJ2-1; 7 bases fit TRBD2. V trimming: 6 bases; J trimming: 8 bases; junction bases outside the gene matches: 13. This CDR3 is built from 15 residues. Germline lookup yields CDR1 SEHNR and CDR2 FQNEAQ (reference sequence). CDR3 protein: CASRISSGTRDEQFF. CDR3 DNA sequence: TGTGCCAGCAGGATATCTAGCGGCACTAGGGATGAGCAGTTCTTC.

This clonotype has just a few counts. The J gene is TRBJ2-6, the V gene TRBV6-1; D is undetermined. This CDR3 has 15 residues. Trimming cost V 0 bases and J 4 bases, with 7 bases left between them. CDR1 and CDR2 from the germline V gene are MNHNS and SASEGT. The CDR3 coding sequence is TGTGCCAGCAGTGAAGCCCTGGCCGGGGCCAACGTCCTGACTTTC. It encodes CASSEALAGANVLTF.

This chain links TRBV5-4 with TRBJ2-1; 11 bases match TRBD2. CDR1 is SGHNT and CDR2 is YYREEE in the germline V gene (reference sequence). This CDR3 has 15 amino acids. Unmatched junction bases numbered 4, after V lost 4 bases and J lost 4 bases. In DNA form, the CDR3 reads TGTGCCAGCAGCCCTACTAGCGGGGGTTACAATGAGCAGTTCTTC. Encoded protein: CASSPTSGGYNEQFF.

This clonotype was counted between two and nine times. The chain carries TRBV20-1 and TRBJ2-7; D may match TRBD1 or TRBD2 (5 bases each). From germline, CDR1 is DFQATT and CDR2 SNEGSKA (reference sequence). V lost 0 bases and J 4 bases, leaving 19 bases between the germline ends. The CDR3 has 16 residues. CDR3 amino acids: CSARDSARDPSYEQYF. The CDR3 DNA reads TGCAGTGCTAGAGATTCAGCCAGGGACCCTTCATACGAGCAGTACTTC.

The V call is TRBV15, the J call TRBJ2-7, with D uncertain. The germline V and J ends were trimmed by 5 bases and 5 bases, with 10 bases remaining between them. This CDR3 region has 12 residues. Germline V gives CDR1 LNHNV, CDR2 YYDKDF (reference sequence). CDR3 coding DNA: TGTGCCACCAGCGAGAATACGGACGAGCAGTACTTC. This gives the protein CATSENTDEQYF.

In this sample, this clonotype turned up a few times. The CDR3 spells CASRPAGLAGETQYF. Written as DNA, the CDR3 is TGTGCCAGCAGGCCAGCGGGACTAGCAGGGGAGACCCAGTACTTC. V usage is TRBV13 and J usage is TRBJ2-5; 9 positions agree with TRBD2. The trim removed 6 bases at V and 5 bases at J, leaving 10 bases unmatched. The CDR3 totals 15 residues. Germline-derived CDR1 and CDR2 are PRHDT and FYEKMQ (reference sequence).

This clonotype occurred a few times. The chain combines TRBV19 with TRBJ2-7; D gene ambiguous. Per the germline V gene, CDR1 is LNHDA and CDR2 is SQIVND (reference sequence). The CDR3 contains 13 residues. V shed 5 bases and J shed 6 bases, with 14 bases lying between them. The CDR3 here is CASSSSISFEQYF. Here the CDR3 DNA reads TGTGCCAGTAGTTCGTCCATTTCTTTCGAGCAGTACTTC.

The sample holds many counts of this clonotype. V gene TRBV6-2 or TRBV6-3 combines with J gene TRBJ1-1; no reliable D call. CDR3 length: 16 residues. Per the germline V gene, CDR1 is MNHEY and CDR2 is SVGEGT. The ends were cut back, 2 bases at V and 3 bases at J, with 16 bases in the middle. Written as DNA, the CDR3 is TGTGCCAGCAGTTACATTGGAAACCCGGATGACACTGAAGCTTTCTTT. Translating it yields CASSYIGNPDDTEAFF.

This clonotype was picked up a small number of times. This chain connects TRBV25-1 to TRBJ2-7, with D possibly TRBD2 on 5 matching bases. Trimming cost V 1 base and J 4 bases, with 8 bases left between them. The CDR3 totals 13 residues. CDR1 MGHDK and CDR2 SYGVNS come from the germline V gene. The CDR3 region is CASSELGVYEQYF. The DNA of the CDR3 is TGTGCCAGCAGTGAATTGGGAGTGTACGAGCAGTACTTC.

The chain links TRBV6-6 to TRBJ2-7; D may be TRBD2 (5 bases). The V end lost 5 bases, the J end lost 2 bases, and 13 bases lay between the germline ends. From germline, CDR1 is MNHNY and CDR2 SVGAGI (reference sequence). The CDR3 loop spans 14 amino acids. CDR3 residues: CASSTGGGPYEQYF. The CDR3 DNA reads as TGTGCCAGCAGTACGGGCGGAGGTCCCTACGAGCAGTACTTC.

Regarding this clonotype: The final CDR3 position lacks the conserved phenylalanine or tryptophan, pointing to a likely read error. V and J are TRBV20-1 and TRBJ2-1, with D maybe TRBD2 (6 bases). CDR1 and CDR2 (germline): DFQATT, SNEGSKA (reference sequence). This CDR3 region has 13 residues. V was cut by 3 bases and J by 3 bases, with 9 bases left in between. This CDR3 is CSARAGFYNEQFL. The CDR3 bases are TGCAGTGCTAGGGCGGGGTTCTACAATGAGCAGTTCTTA.

The chain is built from TRBV3-1 and TRBJ2-7, with D unresolved. Germline CDR1 reads LGHDT; CDR2 reads YNNKEL (reference sequence). The V end was cut by 5 bases, the J end by 5 bases, with 10 bases between. CDR3 length: 12 amino acids. The CDR3 DNA reads TGTGCCAGCAGCGCTACGAGGAACGAGCAGTACTTC. Its translation is CASSATRNEQYF.

CDR3 bases: TGCGCCAGCAGACAGGGCACTAACTATGGCTACACCTTC. Its translation is CASRQGTNYGYTF. The chain combines TRBV10-2 with TRBJ1-2; the D gene is possibly TRBD1 (6 bases). There are 13 residues in the CDR3. V dropped 6 bases and J dropped 0 bases, with 8 bases sitting between them. The germline V gene has CDR1 WSHSY and CDR2 SAAADI.